What follows are 11 T cell receptor beta chains derived from one specimen sequenced in a study of cytomegalovirus exposure and HLA in healthy donors. The PCR ran on 60 Vbeta and 13 Jbeta primers. TCRdb's table, derived via immunoSEQ multiplex PCR, lists solely in-frame clones and lacks some. Of more than 100,000 clones in the sample, less than 20% were seen once. The source material was PBMCs. All receptors come from a woman aged 18-29 years in good health and CMV-seronegative.

This clone appeared once. This chain links TRBV7-6 with TRBJ2-5; D is undetermined. Deletions cut 2 bases from V and 3 bases from J, with 4 bases between. Looked up from germline, CDR1 is SGHVS and CDR2 is FNYEAQ. The CDR3 length is 12 residues. In nucleotides, the CDR3 is TGTGCCAGCAGCTTAATCGAAGAGACCCAGTACTTC. Translation: CASSLIEETQYF.

The rearrangement uses TRBV2 and TRBJ2-3, with TRBD1 matching 9 bases. J was trimmed by 1 base and V by 4 bases; bases with no gene match: 3. CDR3 length: 15 amino acids. CDR1 is SNHLY and CDR2 is FYNNEI in the germline V gene. Written as DNA, the CDR3 is TGTGCCAGCAGTGGGGACAGGGCCCGCACAGATACGCAGTATTTT. This translates into CASSGDRARTDTQYF.

The chain uses TRBV5-1 and TRBJ2-1; tentatively, D is TRBD2 (7 bases). The germline gives CDR1 SGHRS, CDR2 YFSETQ. Trimming left V 2 bases short and J 8 bases short, with 11 bases between. The length of the CDR3 is 13 residues. In nucleotides, the CDR3 is TGCGCCAGCAGCTTTGTGGGGGGGCATGAGCAGTTCTTC. It yields the protein CASSFVGGHEQFF.

The V and J genes are TRBV11-2 and TRBJ1-1; D is possibly TRBD1 (5 bases). The germline V gene encodes CDR1 SGHAT and CDR2 FQNNGV. The CDR3 is 16 amino acids. Trimming removed 0 bases at V and 6 bases at J, with 17 bases between. CDR3: CASSLDRAIPSAEAFF. CDR3 coding DNA: TGTGCCAGCAGCTTAGACAGGGCCATCCCCTCGGCTGAAGCTTTCTTT.

In its sample, this clone was seen a few times. CDR3 amino acids: CAAQGNEKLFF. In nucleotides, the CDR3 is TGTGCCGCCCAGGGGAATGAAAAACTGTTTTTT. The chain combines TRBV6-6 with TRBJ1-4, with TRBD1 as a possible D gene (6 bases). There are 11 residues in the CDR3. Germline lookup yields CDR1 MNHNY and CDR2 SVGAGI (reference sequence). Deletions cut 11 bases from V and 5 bases from J, with 9 bases between.

This clone was seen a few times. This chain connects TRBV5-1 to TRBJ1-6; weak D call: TRBD1 (6 bases). Germline V CDR1 and CDR2: SGHRS, YFSETQ. The V gene lost 7 bases and the J gene lost 6 bases, with 14 bases spanning the gap. CDR3 length equals 14 residues. This chain's CDR3 is CASAIQGGNSPLHF. The CDR3 coding sequence is TGCGCCAGCGCAATACAGGGTGGTAATTCACCCCTCCACTTT.

This clone was found a few times. The chain joins TRBV19 to TRBJ1-1; D is undetermined. CDR1 and CDR2 from the germline V gene are LNHDA and SQIVND (reference sequence). CDR3 size: 14 residues. Trimming pared 1 base from V and 0 bases from J, leaving 6 bases between. CDR3 amino acids: CASSIGRLNTEAFF. Here the CDR3 DNA reads TGTGCCAGTAGTATAGGCAGATTGAACACTGAAGCTTTCTTT.

The J gene is TRBJ1-5, the V gene TRBV28; D possibly corresponds to TRBD1 (6 bases). The CDR3 spans 17 residues. CDR1 is MDHEN and CDR2 is SYDVKM in the germline V gene. V was shortened by 6 bases and J by 4 bases, with 22 bases between the two germline ends. The CDR3 DNA reads TGTGCCAGCAGACCAAACCGTGGACAGAGGTGGAATCAGCCCCAGCATTTT. Its translation is CASRPNRGQRWNQPQHF.

CDR3 sequence (DNA): TGTGCCAGCAGCTTTATGACAGCCACAGATACGCAGTATTTT. As protein: CASSFMTATDTQYF. The rearrangement links TRBV7-6 to TRBJ2-3; possibly TRBD1 for D (5 bases). Germline V gene sequence: CDR1 SGHVS, CDR2 FNYEAQ. This CDR3 is 14 amino acids long. The V gene lost 3 bases and the J gene lost 2 bases, with 9 bases spanning the gap.

The gene calls are TRBV9 and TRBJ2-3; D possibly corresponds to TRBD2 (5 bases). V lost 0 bases and J 0 bases, leaving 8 bases between the germline ends. The CDR3 is made up of 15 amino acids. Germline V gene data show CDR1 as SGDLS and CDR2 as YYNGEE. CDR3 nucleotide sequence: TGTGCCAGCAGCGTAGAATGGACTAGCACAGATACGCAGTATTTT. Translation gives CASSVEWTSTDTQYF.

This clone was seen only a few times. V is TRBV9 and J is TRBJ1-1; 10 bases line up with TRBD1. The CDR3 runs to 13 residues. V trimming: 5 bases; J trimming: 7 bases; junction bases outside the gene matches: 5. The V gene's germline CDR1 is SGDLS and CDR2 YYNGEE. CDR3: CASRGGQGGEAFF. CDR3 DNA: TGTGCCAGCAGGGGAGGACAGGGGGGTGAAGCTTTCTTT.